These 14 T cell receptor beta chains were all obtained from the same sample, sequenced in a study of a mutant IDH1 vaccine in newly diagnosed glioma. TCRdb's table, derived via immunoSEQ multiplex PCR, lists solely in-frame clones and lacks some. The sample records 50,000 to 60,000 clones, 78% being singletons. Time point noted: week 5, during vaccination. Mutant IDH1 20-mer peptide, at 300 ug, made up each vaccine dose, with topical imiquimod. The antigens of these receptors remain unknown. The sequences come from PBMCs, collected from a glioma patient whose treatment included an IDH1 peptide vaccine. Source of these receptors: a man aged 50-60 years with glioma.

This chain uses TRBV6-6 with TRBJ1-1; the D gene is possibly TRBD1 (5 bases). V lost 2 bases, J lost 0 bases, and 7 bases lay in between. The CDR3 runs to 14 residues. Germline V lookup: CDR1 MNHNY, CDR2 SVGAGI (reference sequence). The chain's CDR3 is CASSYPTVNTEAFF. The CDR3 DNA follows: TGTGCCAGCAGTTACCCGACAGTGAACACTGAAGCTTTCTTT.

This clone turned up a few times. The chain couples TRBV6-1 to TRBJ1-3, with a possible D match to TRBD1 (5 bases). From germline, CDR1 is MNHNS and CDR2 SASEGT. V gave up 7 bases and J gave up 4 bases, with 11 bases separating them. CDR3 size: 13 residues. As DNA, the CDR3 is TGTGCCAGCAAAGAGGGGCCGGGAAACACCATATATTTT. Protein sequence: CASKEGPGNTIYF.

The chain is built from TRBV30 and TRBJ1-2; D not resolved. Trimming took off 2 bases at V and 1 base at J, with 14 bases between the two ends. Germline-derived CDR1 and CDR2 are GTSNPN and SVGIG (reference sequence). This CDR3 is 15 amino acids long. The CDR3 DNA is TGTGCCTGGAGTATTCGAGGGAACTATAACTATGGCTACACCTTC. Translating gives CAWSIRGNYNYGYTF.

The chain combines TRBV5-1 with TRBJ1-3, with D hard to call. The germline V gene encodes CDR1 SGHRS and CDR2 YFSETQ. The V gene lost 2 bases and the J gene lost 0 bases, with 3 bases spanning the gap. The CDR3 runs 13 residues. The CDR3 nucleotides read TGCGCCAGCAGCTTAGGCTCTGGAAACACCATATATTTT. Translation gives CASSLGSGNTIYF.

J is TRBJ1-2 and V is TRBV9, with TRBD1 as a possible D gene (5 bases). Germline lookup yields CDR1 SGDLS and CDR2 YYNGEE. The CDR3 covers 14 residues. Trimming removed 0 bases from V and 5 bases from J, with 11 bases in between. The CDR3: CASSVGTGGYGYTF. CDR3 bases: TGTGCCAGCAGCGTAGGCACAGGAGGGTATGGCTACACCTTC.

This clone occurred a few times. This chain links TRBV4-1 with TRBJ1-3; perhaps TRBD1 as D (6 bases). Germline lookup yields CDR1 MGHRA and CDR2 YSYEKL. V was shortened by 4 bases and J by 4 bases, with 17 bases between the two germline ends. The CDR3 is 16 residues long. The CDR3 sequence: CASSPWDIGLGNTIYF. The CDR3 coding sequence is TGCGCCAGCAGCCCTTGGGACATCGGGCTCGGAAACACCATATATTTT.

CDR3 coding DNA: TGTGCCAGCAGCCTAGGGACACGCTACGAGCAGTACTTC. This encodes CASSLGTRYEQYF. This sequence joins TRBV5-6 and TRBJ2-7; D is possibly TRBD1 (6 bases). Trimming pared 4 bases from V and 3 bases from J, leaving 11 bases between. CDR1 and CDR2 (germline): SGHDT, YYEEEE. This CDR3 has 13 amino acids.

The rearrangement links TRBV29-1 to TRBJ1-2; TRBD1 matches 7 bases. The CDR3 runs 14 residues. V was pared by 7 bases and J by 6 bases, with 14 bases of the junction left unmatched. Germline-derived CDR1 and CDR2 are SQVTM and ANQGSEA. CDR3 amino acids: CSAQGEGAVNGYTF. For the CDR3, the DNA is TGCAGCGCCCAGGGGGAGGGGGCGGTCAATGGCTACACCTTC.

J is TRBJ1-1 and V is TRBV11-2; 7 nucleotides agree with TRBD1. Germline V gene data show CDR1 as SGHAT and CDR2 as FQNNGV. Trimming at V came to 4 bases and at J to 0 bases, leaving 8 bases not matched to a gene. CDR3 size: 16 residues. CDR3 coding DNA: TGTGCCAGCAGCTCGACCGGGACAGTAATGAACACTGAAGCTTTCTTT. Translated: CASSSTGTVMNTEAFF.

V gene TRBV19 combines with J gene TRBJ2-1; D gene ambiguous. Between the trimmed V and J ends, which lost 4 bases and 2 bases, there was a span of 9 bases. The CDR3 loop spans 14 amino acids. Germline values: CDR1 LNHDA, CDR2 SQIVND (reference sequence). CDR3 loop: CASSRVGAYNEQFF. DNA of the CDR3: TGTGCCAGTAGTAGAGTTGGCGCCTACAATGAGCAGTTCTTC.

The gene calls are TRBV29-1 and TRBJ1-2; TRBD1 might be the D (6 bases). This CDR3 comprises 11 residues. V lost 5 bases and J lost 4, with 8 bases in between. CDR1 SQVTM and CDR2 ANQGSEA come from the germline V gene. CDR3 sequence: CSVLDSYGYTF. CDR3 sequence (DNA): TGCAGCGTTTTGGACAGCTATGGCTACACCTTC.

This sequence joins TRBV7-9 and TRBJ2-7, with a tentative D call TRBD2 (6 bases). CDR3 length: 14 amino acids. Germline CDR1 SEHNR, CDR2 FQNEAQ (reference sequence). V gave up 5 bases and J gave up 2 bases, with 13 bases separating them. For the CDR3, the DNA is TGTGCCAGCAGCCCCCCCGCGGGGACCTACGAGCAGTACTTC. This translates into CASSPPAGTYEQYF.

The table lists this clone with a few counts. The CDR3 coding sequence is TGTGCCTGGAGTGTACGACAGGGCGGTCAGCCCCAGCATTTT. Its protein is CAWSVRQGGQPQHF. The rearrangement uses TRBV30 and TRBJ1-5; 7 positions agree with TRBD1. Germline loops: CDR1 GTSNPN, CDR2 SVGIG (reference sequence). V lost 0 bases and J lost 6; bases outside the gene matches: 5. The CDR3 has 14 residues.

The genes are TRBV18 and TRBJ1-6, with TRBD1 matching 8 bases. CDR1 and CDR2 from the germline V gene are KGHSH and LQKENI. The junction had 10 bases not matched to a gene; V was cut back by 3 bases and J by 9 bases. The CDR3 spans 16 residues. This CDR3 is CASSPLTDRALSPLHF. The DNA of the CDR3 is TGTGCCAGCTCACCTCTAACGGACAGGGCTCTTTCACCCCTCCACTTT.